The rows below give T cell receptor beta chains drawn from one sample of a study of technical replicates of blood from a few donors. TCRdb's table, derived via immunoSEQ multiplex PCR, lists solely in-frame clones and lacks some. The table includes about 79,000 clones, about 91% detected once. The sample comprised T cells isolated from PBMCs. The receptor source for this set is a human donor in good health. Some clones in this sample may be carry-over from other donors' samples. CDR3s include the opening cysteine and the closing phenylalanine or tryptophan. Each record gives: D gene, J gene, V gene, clone size, CDR3 DNA, CDR3 protein. D genes are given only for firm matches. A row's size may be missing; if present it is once, few, many or a size class.

>TRBD2|TRBJ2-7|TRBV19|.
TGTGCCAGTAGCAGGCAGCGGGGTGGGTCCTACGAGCAGTACTTC
CASSRQRGGSYEQYF
>TRBD2|TRBJ2-1|TRBV4-3|.
TGCGCCAGCAGCCAAGATCCCCCCACGGGGGGTTACAATGAGCAGTTCTTC
CASSQDPPTGGYNEQFF
>.|TRBJ2-1|TRBV15|.
TGTGCCACCAGCAGAGATCGTGCCGGGTGGGAGCAGTTCTTC
CATSRDRAGWEQFF
>.|TRBJ1-5|TRBV28|.
TGTGCCAGCAGTTTCTTGGGGCAGCGCAATCAGCCCCAGCATTTT
CASSFLGQRNQPQHF
>TRBD1|TRBJ2-2|TRBV11-2|.
TGTGCCAGCAGTGGACAGGGAAGGACCGGGGAGCTGTTTTTT
CASSGQGRTGELFF
>.|TRBJ1-2|TRBV6-4|.
TGTGCCAGCAGTGACTCGAACCGGGGCTACACCTTC
CASSDSNRGYTF
>.|TRBJ2-1|TRBV7-9|.
TGTGCCAGCAGCTTAGGGGGACTGCTCAATGAGCAGTTCTTC
CASSLGGLLNEQFF
>.|TRBJ1-1|TRBV4-2|once
TGTGCCAGCAGCCAGAGGGGGGGGACTGAAGCTTTCTTT
CASSQRGGTEAFF
>.|TRBJ2-2|TRBV11-2|.
TGTGCCAGCAGCTTAGCCCCCAGCACCGGGGAGCTGTTTTTT
CASSLAPSTGELFF
>TRBD1|TRBJ1-2|TRBV11-2|.
TGTGCCAGCAGCTTCGGACAGGGGGTACAAGGCTACACCTTC
CASSFGQGVQGYTF
>TRBD1|TRBJ2-1|TRBV7-2|.
TGTGCCAGCAGCTTGTCGACAGGGGGAAATGAGCAGTTCTTC
CASSLSTGGNEQFF
>.|TRBJ2-1|TRBV7-8|once
TGTGCCAGCAGCTTGACGGAGAACAATGAGCAGTTCTTC
CASSLTENNEQFF
>.|TRBJ2-3|TRBV11-2|once
TGTGCCAGCAGCTTATTTCCTAGCCTGGCAGATACGCAGTATTTT
CASSLFPSLADTQYF
>TRBD2|TRBJ2-3|TRBV14|few
TGTGCCAGCAGCCTACTAGCGGTGTCCACAGATACGCAGTATTTT
CASSLLAVSTDTQYF
>.|TRBJ2-1|TRBV9|.
TGTGCCAGCGCGCCCGTCTCGGGACTCCCCATAGAGCAGTTCTTC
CASAPVSGLPIEQFF
>.|TRBJ2-1|TRBV4-3|.
TGCGCCAGCAGCCAAGTGGAGCGGAATGAGCAGTTCTTC
CASSQVERNEQFF
>.|TRBJ1-2|TRBV7-9|.
TGTGCCAGCAGCTTAGGAGTATCTTATGGCTACACCTTC
CASSLGVSYGYTF
>TRBD1|TRBJ2-7|TRBV11-2|.
TGTGCCAGCAGCCTGCAGGGGGCTGGCGAGCAGTACTTC
CASSLQGAGEQYF
>.|TRBJ2-1|TRBV19|.
TGTGCCAGTAGTCGGCAGGGCCAGAATGAGCAGTTCTTC
CASSRQGQNEQFF
>TRBD2|TRBJ2-5|TRBV13|.
TGTGCCAGCAGTTCAGGACTAGAACAAGAGACCCAGTACTTC
CASSSGLEQETQYF
>TRBD2|TRBJ2-3|TRBV11-2|.
TGTGCCAGCAGCTTAGGCGGGAGGGGAACAGATACGCAGTATTTT
CASSLGGRGTDTQYF
>TRBD2|TRBJ2-5|TRBV9|.
TGTGCCAGCAGCGTTGGTTCAGCGGGAAGGGAGACCCAGTACTTC
CASSVGSAGRETQYF
>TRBD2|TRBJ2-1|TRBV2|.
TGTGCCAGCAGTAGGACTAGCGGGAGGACCTACAATGAGCAGTTCTTC
CASSRTSGRTYNEQFF
>.|TRBJ2-7|TRBV5-4|.
TGTGCCAGCTACAAAGACTCTCCCATATCCTACGAGCAGTACTTC
CASYKDSPISYEQYF
>.|TRBJ1-1|TRBV27|.
TGTGCCAGCAGTTTTTCCTTTGACACTGAAGCTTTCTTT
CASSFSFDTEAFF
>TRBD1|TRBJ2-6|TRBV4-2|.
TGTGCCAGCAGCCAAGCCTGGCCCGGGACAGGTAGCTCTGGGGCCAACGTCCTGACTTTC
CASSQAWPGTGSSGANVLTF
>TRBD1|TRBJ2-4|TRBV29-1|.
TGCAGCGTTGCTCCGGGACAGGGAGGATACATTCAGTACTTC
CSVAPGQGGYIQYF
>.|TRBJ2-2|TRBV30|.
TGTGCCTGGAGTCCCGGGAACACCGGGGAGCTGTTTTTT
CAWSPGNTGELFF